Shown below are 29 T cell receptor beta chains from a single sample sequenced in a study of blood T cell repertoires in COVID-19 (TCRdb year 2020). Library construction relied on the immunoSEQ multiplex PCR assay. TCRdb obtained this table from immuneACCESS and retained in-frame rearrangements with V and J assigned. These tables miss some clones; where compared with another copy, unresolved V genes account for less than half of the shortfall, and the remainder is unexplained. The sample table lists about half a million clones, 70% to 90% of them with a count of one. The ten largest clones capture about 3% of the sample. The specimen sequenced was peripheral blood. The receptors come from a human donor in a cohort sampled during active COVID-19.

The V call is TRBV19, the J call TRBJ1-2, with 7 bases fitting TRBD1. V was clipped by 9 bases and J by 6 bases; unmatched bases: 4. Germline V lookup: CDR1 LNHDA, CDR2 SQIVND (reference sequence). The CDR3 is 11 amino acids. CDR3 DNA sequence: TGTGCCAGCCGACAGGGACATGGCTACACCTTC. Translation: CASRQGHGYTF.

The gene calls are TRBV27 and TRBJ2-5; 7 bases map to TRBD2. CDR3 length: 14 amino acids. V lost 1 base, J lost 4 bases, and 3 bases stayed unmatched. Germline loops: CDR1 MNHEY, CDR2 SMNVEV (reference sequence). The chain's CDR3 is CASSLWGGRETQYF. The CDR3 coding sequence is TGTGCCAGCAGTTTATGGGGGGGACGAGAGACCCAGTACTTC.

The chain links TRBV3-1 (or the pseudogene TRBV3-2) to TRBJ1-1, with 11 bases lining up with TRBD1. The CDR3 sequence is 15 residues long. V shed 4 bases, J shed 4 bases, and the junction held 5 bases outside the gene matches. Germline CDR1 and CDR2: LGHDT and YNNKEL (reference sequence). The CDR3 spells CASSRGQGGITEAFF. Here the CDR3 DNA reads TGTGCCAGCAGCCGGGGACAGGGGGGTATCACTGAAGCTTTCTTT.

This chain joins TRBV2 and TRBJ1-5, with TRBD1 as a possible D gene (6 bases). The germline V and J ends were trimmed by 7 bases and 0 bases, with 13 bases remaining between them. The CDR3 extends over 15 amino acids. CDR1 is SNHLY and CDR2 is FYNNEI in the germline V gene. The DNA of the CDR3 is TGTGCCAGCACCGCGGACAGAAATAGCAATCAGCCCCAGCATTTT. Amino acids: CASTADRNSNQPQHF.

The rearrangement joins TRBV19 to TRBJ1-3; D remains unclear. Germline loops: CDR1 LNHDA, CDR2 SQIVND (reference sequence). The germline V and J ends were trimmed by 9 bases and 0 bases, with 18 bases remaining between them. The CDR3 runs to 16 residues. The CDR3 is CASTIDPGSSGNTIYF. The CDR3 DNA follows: TGTGCCAGCACCATAGACCCAGGAAGCTCTGGAAACACCATATATTTT.

The gene calls are TRBV19 and TRBJ2-5; unclear D gene. V gave up 4 bases and J gave up 1 base, with 7 bases separating them. Germline lookup yields CDR1 LNHDA and CDR2 SQIVND (reference sequence). The CDR3 has 13 residues. For the CDR3, the DNA is TGTGCCAGTAGTACCCAGGCCCAAGAGACCCAGTACTTC. Translation: CASSTQAQETQYF. Filled out from reference TRBV19 and TRBJ2-5, the complete variable domain reads DGGITQSPKYLFRKEGQNVTLSCEQNLNHDAMYWYRQDPGQGLRLIYYSQIVNDFQKGDIAEGYSVSREKKESFPLTVTSAQKNPTAFYLCASSTQAQETQYFGPGTRLLVL.

This clone has only one observation. The chain is built from TRBV6-5 and TRBJ2-1; D possibly corresponds to TRBD1 (5 bases). The CDR3 loop spans 11 amino acids. Trimming took 9 bases from V and 8 from J, leaving 11 bases between them. Germline CDR1 is MNHEY and CDR2 is SVGAGI. The CDR3 sequence is CASDSFHEQFF. Written as DNA, the CDR3 is TGTGCCAGTGACAGCTTCCATGAGCAGTTCTTC.

V usage is TRBV6-2 or TRBV6-3 and J usage is TRBJ1-1, with D tentatively TRBD1 (6 bases). Germline CDR1 is MNHEY and CDR2 is SVGEGT. Trimming shortened V by 0 bases and J by 0 bases, and 17 bases separated the two germline ends. The CDR3 runs to 18 residues. CDR3 loop: CASSYSDDRFTMNTEAFF. The CDR3, as DNA: TGTGCCAGCAGTTACTCTGACGACAGGTTTACTATGAACACTGAAGCTTTCTTT.

This clone has a handful of counts. The rearrangement joins TRBV6-5 to TRBJ2-5, with unresolved D. Germline V gene lookup returns CDR1 MNHEY and CDR2 SVGAGI. Trimming shortened V by 6 bases and J by 4 bases, and 12 bases separated the two germline ends. This CDR3 is 13 amino acids long. As DNA, the CDR3 is TGTGCCAGCAGGAGGTGGCCGGCAGAGACCCAGTACTTC. This codes for CASRRWPAETQYF.

V and J are TRBV19 and TRBJ1-5; D remains unclear. CDR3 length: 14 amino acids. Germline loops: CDR1 LNHDA, CDR2 SQIVND (reference sequence). Trimming stripped 10 bases from V and 4 bases from J, with 17 bases between. Here the CDR3 DNA reads TGTGCCACTACCTTAGGAGTTTGGAATCAGCCCCAGCATTTT. Translation gives CATTLGVWNQPQHF. The full variable domain, its missing parts supplied by reference TRBV19 and TRBJ1-5, is DGGITQSPKYLFRKEGQNVTLSCEQNLNHDAMYWYRQDPGQGLRLIYYSQIVNDFQKGDIAEGYSVSREKKESFPLTVTSAQKNPTAFYLCATTLGVWNQPQHFGDGTRLSIL.

This clone is a singleton in its sample. The chain couples TRBV14 to TRBJ2-7, with 8 bases aligning to TRBD2. Germline assignment: CDR1 SGHDN and CDR2 FVKESK. The junction had 3 bases not matched to a gene; V was cut back by 1 base and J by 1 base. The CDR3 totals 15 residues. The CDR3 DNA reads TGTGCCAGCAGCCAAGGGGCGGGAGGTTCCTACGAGCAGTACTTC. Translating gives CASSQGAGGSYEQYF.

The rearrangement joins TRBV4-1 to TRBJ2-1; 15 bases are shared with TRBD2. Trimming cost V 3 bases and J 7 bases; bases outside gene matches: 10. Germline V gene sequence: CDR1 MGHRA, CDR2 YSYEKL. The CDR3 has 18 amino acids. The CDR3 sequence: CASSHDGLAGGRANEQFF. The DNA for the CDR3 is TGCGCCAGCAGCCATGATGGACTAGCGGGAGGGCGGGCAAATGAGCAGTTCTTC.

The CDR3 protein is CASTDGKGQPQHF. DNA for the CDR3: TGTGCCAGCACTGACGGGAAGGGTCAGCCCCAGCATTTT. The chain joins TRBV2 to TRBJ1-5; D is ambiguous. Germline CDR1 is SNHLY and CDR2 is FYNNEI. V was clipped by 7 bases and J by 6 bases, with 13 bases between them. The CDR3 has 13 residues. Together with reference TRBV2 and TRBJ1-5, the CDR3 gives the full variable domain: EPEVTQTPSHQVTQMGQEVILRCVPISNHLYFYWYRQILGQKVEFLVSFYNNEISEKSEIFDDQFSVERPDGSNFTLKIRSTKLEDSAMYFCASTDGKGQPQHFGDGTRLSIL.

The CDR3 coding sequence is TGTGCCAGCAGTTACCCTAGCGGGAGAGGTACCGGGGAGCTGTTTTTT. Encoded protein: CASSYPSGRGTGELFF. The rearrangement uses TRBV6-5 and TRBJ2-2; 10 positions match TRBD2. Per germline, CDR1 MNHEY and CDR2 SVGAGI. The trim removed 2 bases at V and 5 bases at J, leaving 5 bases unmatched. This CDR3 is built from 16 residues.

V gene TRBV6-5 combines with J gene TRBJ1-1, with 9 bases aligning to TRBD1. The germline gives CDR1 MNHEY, CDR2 SVGAGI. The CDR3 is made up of 12 amino acids. Losses at the gene ends were 4 bases for V and 9 bases for J; bases not matched to a gene: 3. The CDR3 DNA sequence: TGTGCCAGCAGTTTACAGGGGGCCAAAGCTTTCTTT. This translates into CASSLQGAKAFF.

This clone was picked up a small number of times. The same CDR3 also results from other DNA sequences found in this sample. The chain links TRBV19 to TRBJ1-1; D is uncertain. CDR3 size: 13 residues. Deletions cut 3 bases from V and 4 bases from J, with 9 bases between. Germline V lookup: CDR1 LNHDA, CDR2 SQIVND (reference sequence). The CDR3 nucleotides read TGTGCCAGTAGTATGGGCCGGGGCACTGAAGCTTTCTTT. Translating it yields CASSMGRGTEAFF.

This chain joins TRBV27 and TRBJ2-2; 13 nucleotides align to TRBD2. The CDR3 is 18 residues long. Germline values: CDR1 MNHEY, CDR2 SMNVEV (reference sequence). J gave up 1 base and V 5 bases, and 7 bases lay outside the gene matches. The CDR3 sequence: CASSPRTSGRGNTGELFF. CDR3 sequence (DNA): TGTGCCAGCAGTCCGCGGACTAGCGGGAGAGGGAACACCGGGGAGCTGTTTTTT.

J is TRBJ1-4 and V is TRBV5-8, with 9 bases matching TRBD1. The germline gives CDR1 SGHTS, CDR2 YDEGEE. Trimming at V came to 2 bases and at J to 8 bases, leaving 7 bases not matched to a gene. CDR3 length: 15 residues. CDR3 sequence reads: CASSFRGTGNEKLFF. CDR3 DNA: TGTGCCAGCAGCTTTCGGGGGACAGGGAACGAAAAACTGTTTTTT.

This clone was observed once. The rearrangement uses TRBV5-6 and TRBJ2-1, with TRBD2 matching over 7 bases. V lost 3 bases and J lost 5; bases outside the gene matches: 8. Germline-derived CDR1 and CDR2 are SGHDT and YYEEEE. This CDR3 has 15 residues. The CDR3 coding sequence is TGTGCCAGCAGCTCCGGGGGGAGCGTACACAATGAGCAGTTCTTC. Translating gives CASSSGGSVHNEQFF.

This chain joins TRBV5-1 and TRBJ2-3; D possibly corresponds to TRBD2 (5 bases). Germline CDR1 SGHRS, CDR2 YFSETQ. V was shortened by 0 bases and J by 4 bases, with 12 bases between the two germline ends. There are 15 residues in the CDR3. The CDR3 region is CASSLAVVEADTQYF. CDR3 DNA sequence: TGCGCCAGCAGCTTGGCGGTCGTGGAGGCAGATACGCAGTATTTT.

V usage is TRBV19 and J usage is TRBJ2-3; D may be TRBD2 (6 bases). CDR1 is LNHDA, CDR2 SQIVND, per germline (reference sequence). This CDR3 region has 15 residues. V lost 3 bases and J 1 base, leaving 11 bases between the germline ends. CDR3 nucleotide sequence: TGTGCCAGTAGTATCGGCTCGGGAGGCACAGATACGCAGTATTTT. Its protein product is CASSIGSGGTDTQYF. The whole variable domain, remainder taken from reference TRBV19 and TRBJ2-3, is DGGITQSPKYLFRKEGQNVTLSCEQNLNHDAMYWYRQDPGQGLRLIYYSQIVNDFQKGDIAEGYSVSREKKESFPLTVTSAQKNPTAFYLCASSIGSGGTDTQYFGPGTRLTVL.

As to this clone: One end of the junction is discordant with germline, which a read error may explain. The CDR3 reads CASSSREGRSETQYF. In nucleotides, the CDR3 is TGTGCTAGCAGCTCACGGGAGGGCCGATCGGAGACCCAGTACTTC. This chain uses TRBV7-7 with TRBJ2-5, with 8 bases aligning to TRBD2. Germline CDR1 SSHAT, CDR2 FNYEAQ (reference sequence). This CDR3 contains 15 residues.

V gene TRBV6-5 combines with J gene TRBJ2-3; D not certain. Trimming took 6 bases from V and 3 from J, leaving 10 bases between them. The germline gives CDR1 MNHEY, CDR2 SVGAGI. The length of the CDR3 is 13 residues. The CDR3 spells CASSLYGTDTQYF. The CDR3 region has the DNA TGTGCCAGCAGCCTATACGGGACAGATACGCAGTATTTT.

V usage is TRBV4-1 and J usage is TRBJ2-7; 11 bases agree with TRBD2. The CDR3 runs to 16 residues. Germline-derived CDR1 and CDR2 are MGHRA and YSYEKL. The V gene end was trimmed by 0 bases and the J gene end by 4 bases; junction bases not matched to a gene: 5. The CDR3 protein is CASSQEKASGRYEQYF. CDR3 in DNA: TGCGCCAGCAGCCAAGAGAAAGCTAGCGGGAGGTACGAGCAGTACTTC.

This chain joins TRBV19 and TRBJ2-7, with a possible D match to TRBD1 (6 bases). Trimming pared 4 bases from V and 3 bases from J, leaving 10 bases between. Germline V lookup: CDR1 LNHDA, CDR2 SQIVND (reference sequence). CDR3 length: 13 residues. The CDR3 sequence: CASSRDKRYEQYF. The CDR3 region has the DNA TGTGCCAGTAGTAGGGACAAGCGCTACGAGCAGTACTTC.

The V and J genes are TRBV6-6 and TRBJ2-5; 7 nucleotides agree with TRBD2. Germline V gene sequence: CDR1 MNHNY, CDR2 SVGAGI (reference sequence). The CDR3 contains 15 residues. V lost 2 bases and J lost 4; bases outside the gene matches: 7. CDR3 in DNA: TGTGCCAGCAGTTACCCCCAGGTAGCGGGAGAGACCCAGTACTTC. This sequence encodes CASSYPQVAGETQYF.

The chain recombines TRBV5-1 with TRBJ2-7, with TRBD1 matching over 7 bases. J lost 4 bases, V lost 4 bases, and 23 bases had no gene match. Germline-derived CDR1 and CDR2 are SGHRS and YFSETQ. The CDR3 runs 19 residues. CDR3 sequence (DNA): TGCGCCAGCAGCCCCACGACAGGGCAAGTGGGGGCACCCCCATACGAGCAGTACTTC. Protein sequence: CASSPTTGQVGAPPYEQYF.

This clone was detected once. V is TRBV3-1 (or the pseudogene TRBV3-2) and J is TRBJ2-7, with D tentatively TRBD1 (5 bases). Germline-derived CDR1 and CDR2 are LGHDT and YNNKEL (reference sequence). The CDR3 has 12 residues. V lost 1 base, J lost 7 bases, and 8 bases lay in between. The CDR3 nucleotides read TGTGCCAGCAGCCAAGCAGGGATGGAGCAGTACTTC. It translates to CASSQAGMEQYF.

This clone has a single count. The rearrangement uses TRBV5-6 and TRBJ1-2, with 8 bases aligning to TRBD1. V gave up 6 bases and J gave up 2 bases; unmatched junction bases: 3. The CDR3 sequence is 13 residues long. CDR1 and CDR2 from the germline V gene are SGHDT and YYEEEE. The CDR3 DNA sequence: TGTGCCAGCATTCGGACAGGGAACTATGGCTACACCTTC. Translation gives CASIRTGNYGYTF.